This TCR beta chain came from a study of beta chain features in type 1 diabetes. Overall study findings and caveats: The naive, central memory and Treg TCRB repertoires looked more alike in patients than they did in healthy donors. All four CD4+ subsets from Type 1 diabetes patients carried moderately but significantly shorter TCRB CDR3s.

The sequenced template was cDNA made from the entire isolated RNA. Here immunoSEQ multiplex PCR was the method, and the copy in TCRdb shows in-frame clones only, minus some. The sample yields hundreds of thousands of clones, approximately 15% seen once. One heparinised draw of blood, averaging approximately 110 mL, came from each donor. The CDR3 totals 14 residues. From germline, CDR1 is MNHNS and CDR2 SASEGT. The junction had 5 bases not matched to a gene; V was cut back by 5 bases and J by 4 bases. This clone was detected only a few times. Its antigen remains unknown. This sequence was found in a man in his thirties or forties in good health. The V call is TRBV6-1, the J call TRBJ2-3, with 8 nucleotides matching TRBD2. Sample: central memory CD4+ T cells from blood. CDR3: CASSYGTSADTQYF. The CDR3 region has the DNA TGTGCCAGCAGTTATGGGACTAGTGCAGATACGCAGTATTTT.